Described below is a single TCR beta chain sequence and its context. One junction end does not reproduce the germline sequence, and a read error may be involved. The assay was immunoSEQ multiplex PCR, and TCRdb's table has in-frame clones only and misses some. The sample consists of about 76,000 clones, roughly four fifths of them appearing once. These data come from a study of identifying expanded T cells in peripheral blood. From germline, CDR1 is SSHAT and CDR2 FNYEAQ (reference sequence). The CDR3 spans 15 residues. During the collection period, no donor immune events like infections were recorded.

The chain couples TRBV7-7 to TRBJ2-5, with D uncertain. The clonotype originates from a person aged 18 to 70 in good health. Material for sequencing was blood. The CDR3 spells CASSLAINGQETQYF. In DNA, the CDR3 is TGTGCTAGCAGCTTAGCCATTAACGGCCAAGAGACCCAGTACTTC.